This T cell receptor (beta chain) appears in the sequencing data of a study of blood T cell repertoires in COVID-19. In the study overall: Whether acute or convalescent, the COVID-19 samples came from the United States, Italy and Spain. T cells, B-cell-depleted T cells, or PBMCs provided the cDNA or gDNA that served as material.

In the authors' workflow: Amplification with reference gene primers provided the estimates of nucleated cell counts. This table comes from immunoSEQ multiplex PCR, and its TCRdb copy is limited to in-frame clones, with some not included. D and trimming come from the DNA, and the V and J calls and clone size come from that table. The table lists around 300,000 clones, over 75% of them singletons. Germline loops: CDR1 SGHAT, CDR2 FQNNGV. CDR3 length: 19 residues. V lost 6 bases to trimming and J lost 2 bases; unmatched junction nucleotides: 13. This receptor was taken from a woman between 45 and 60 years old with active or convalescent COVID-19. The specimen sequenced was peripheral blood. The chain carries TRBV11-2 and TRBJ2-6, with 10 bases matching TRBD1. CDR3 loop: CASSSYRDRGLAGANVLTF. The CDR3 region has the DNA TGTGCCAGCAGTAGCTACCGGGACAGGGGTTTGGCTGGGGCCAACGTCCTGACTTTC. The full variable domain, in which reference TRBV11-2 and TRBJ2-6 provide the parts outside the CDR3, is EAGVAQSPRYKIIEKRQSVAFWCNPISGHATLYWYQQILGQGPKLLIQFQNNGVVDDSQLPKDRFSAERLKGVDSTLKIQPAKLEDSAVYLCASSSYRDRGLAGANVLTFGAGSRLTVL.